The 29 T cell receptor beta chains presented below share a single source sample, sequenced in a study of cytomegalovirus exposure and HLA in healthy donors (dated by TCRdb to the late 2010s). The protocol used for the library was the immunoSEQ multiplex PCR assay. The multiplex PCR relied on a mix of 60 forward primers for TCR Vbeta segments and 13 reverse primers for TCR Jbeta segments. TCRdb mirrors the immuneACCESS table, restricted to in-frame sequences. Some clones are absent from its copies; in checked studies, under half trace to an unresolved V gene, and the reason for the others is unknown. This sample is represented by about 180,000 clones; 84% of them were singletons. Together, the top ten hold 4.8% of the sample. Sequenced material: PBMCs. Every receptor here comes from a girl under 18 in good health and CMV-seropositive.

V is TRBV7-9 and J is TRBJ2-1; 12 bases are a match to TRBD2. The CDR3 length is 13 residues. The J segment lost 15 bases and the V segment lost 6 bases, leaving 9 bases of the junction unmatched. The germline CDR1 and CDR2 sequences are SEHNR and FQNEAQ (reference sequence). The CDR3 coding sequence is TGTGCCAGCAGTGGACTAGCGGGGCGGGGGGGGTTCTTC. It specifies CASSGLAGRGGFF.

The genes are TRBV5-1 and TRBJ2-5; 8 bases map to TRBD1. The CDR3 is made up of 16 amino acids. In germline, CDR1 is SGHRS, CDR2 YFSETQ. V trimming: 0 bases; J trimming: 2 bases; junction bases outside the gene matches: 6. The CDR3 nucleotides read TGCGCCAGCAGCTTGGACAGGGGGAGAAATCAAGAGACCCAGTACTTC. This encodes CASSLDRGRNQETQYF.

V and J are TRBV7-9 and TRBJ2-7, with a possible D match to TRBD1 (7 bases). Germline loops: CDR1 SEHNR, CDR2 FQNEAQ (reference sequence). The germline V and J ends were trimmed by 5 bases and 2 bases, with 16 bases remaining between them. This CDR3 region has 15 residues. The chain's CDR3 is CASSPTGDSPYEQYF. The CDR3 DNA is TGTGCCAGCAGCCCCACGGGGGACAGCCCCTACGAGCAGTACTTC.

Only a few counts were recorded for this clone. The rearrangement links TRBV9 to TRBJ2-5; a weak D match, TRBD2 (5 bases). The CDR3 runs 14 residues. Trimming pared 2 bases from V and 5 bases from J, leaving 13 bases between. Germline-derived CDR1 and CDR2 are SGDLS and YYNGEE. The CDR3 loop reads CASSVSPGGETQYF. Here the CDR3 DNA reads TGTGCCAGCAGCGTTTCTCCGGGCGGGGAGACCCAGTACTTC.

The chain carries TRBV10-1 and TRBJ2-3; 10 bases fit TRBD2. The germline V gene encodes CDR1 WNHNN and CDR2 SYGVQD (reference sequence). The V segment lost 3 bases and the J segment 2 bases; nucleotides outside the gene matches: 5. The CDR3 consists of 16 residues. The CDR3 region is CASSERTSGTTDTQYF. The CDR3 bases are TGCGCCAGCAGTGAAAGGACTAGCGGTACCACAGATACGCAGTATTTT.

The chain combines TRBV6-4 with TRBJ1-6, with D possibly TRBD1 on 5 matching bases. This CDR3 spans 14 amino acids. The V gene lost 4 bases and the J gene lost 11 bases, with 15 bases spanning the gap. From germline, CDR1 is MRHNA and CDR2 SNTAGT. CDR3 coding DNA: TGTGCCAGCAGTGGTTCTTCAACAGGCCCACCCCTCCACTTT. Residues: CASSGSSTGPPLHF.

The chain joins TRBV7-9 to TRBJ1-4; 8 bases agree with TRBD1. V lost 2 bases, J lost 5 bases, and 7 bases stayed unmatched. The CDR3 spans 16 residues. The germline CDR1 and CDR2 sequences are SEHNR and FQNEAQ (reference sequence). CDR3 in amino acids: CASSLSTGQANEKLFF. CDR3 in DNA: TGTGCCAGCAGCTTAAGTACGGGACAGGCAAATGAAAAACTGTTTTTT.

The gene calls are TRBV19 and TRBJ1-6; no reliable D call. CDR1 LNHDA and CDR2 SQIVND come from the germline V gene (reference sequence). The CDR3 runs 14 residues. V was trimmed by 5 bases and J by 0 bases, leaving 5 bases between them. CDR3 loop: CASSRSSYNSPLHF. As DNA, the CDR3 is TGTGCCAGTAGTCGGAGCTCCTATAATTCACCCCTCCACTTT.

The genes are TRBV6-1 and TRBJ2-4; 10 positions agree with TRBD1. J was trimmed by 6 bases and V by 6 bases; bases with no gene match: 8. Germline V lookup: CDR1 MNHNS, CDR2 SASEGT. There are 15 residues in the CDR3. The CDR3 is CASRRDRGGGNIQYF. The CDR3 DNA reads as TGTGCCAGCAGACGGGACAGGGGAGGGGGAAACATTCAGTACTTC.

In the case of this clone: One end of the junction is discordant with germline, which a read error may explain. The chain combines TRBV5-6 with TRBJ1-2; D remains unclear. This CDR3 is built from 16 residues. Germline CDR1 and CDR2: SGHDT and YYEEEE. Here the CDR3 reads CTSSRGRGYANYGYTF. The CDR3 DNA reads TGTACCAGCAGCCGAGGTCGAGGATACGCTAACTATGGCTACACCTTC. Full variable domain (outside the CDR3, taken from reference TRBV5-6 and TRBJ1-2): DAGVTQSPTHLIKTRGQQVTLRCSPKSGHDTVSWYQQALGQGPQFIFQYYEEEERQRGNFPDRFSGHQFPNYSSELNVNALLLGDSALYLCTSSRGRGYANYGYTFGSGTRLTVV.

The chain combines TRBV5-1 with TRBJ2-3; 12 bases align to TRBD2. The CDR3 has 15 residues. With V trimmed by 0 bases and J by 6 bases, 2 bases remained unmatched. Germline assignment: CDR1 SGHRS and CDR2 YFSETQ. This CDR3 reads CASSLASGGADTQYF. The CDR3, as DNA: TGCGCCAGCAGCTTGGCTAGCGGGGGGGCCGATACGCAGTATTTT.

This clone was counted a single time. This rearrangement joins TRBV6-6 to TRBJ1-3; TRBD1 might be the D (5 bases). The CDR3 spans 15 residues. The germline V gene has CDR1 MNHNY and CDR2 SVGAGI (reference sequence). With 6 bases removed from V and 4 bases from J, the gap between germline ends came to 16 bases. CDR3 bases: TGTGCCAGCAGAAGCCAGCGGGGGGGAGGAAACACCATATATTTT. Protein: CASRSQRGGGNTIYF.

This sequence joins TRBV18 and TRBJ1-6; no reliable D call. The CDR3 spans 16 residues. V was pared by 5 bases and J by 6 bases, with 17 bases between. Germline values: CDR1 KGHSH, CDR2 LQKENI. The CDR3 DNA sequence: TGTGCCAGCTCATCCGACCTGGGAGGGTCTAATTCACCCCTCCACTTT. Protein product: CASSSDLGGSNSPLHF. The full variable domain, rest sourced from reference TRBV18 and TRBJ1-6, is NAGVMQNPRHLVRRRGQEARLRCSPMKGHSHVYWYRQLPEEGLKFMVYLQKENIIDESGMPKERFSAEFPKEGPSILRIQQVVRGDSAAYFCASSSDLGGSNSPLHFGNGTRLTVT.

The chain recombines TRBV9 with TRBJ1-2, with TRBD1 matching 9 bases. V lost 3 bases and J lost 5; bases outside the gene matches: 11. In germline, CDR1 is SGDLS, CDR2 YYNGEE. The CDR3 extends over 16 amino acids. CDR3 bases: TGTGCCAGCAGCGGACAGGGGGAATCTATCTTTTATGGCTACACCTTC. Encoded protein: CASSGQGESIFYGYTF.

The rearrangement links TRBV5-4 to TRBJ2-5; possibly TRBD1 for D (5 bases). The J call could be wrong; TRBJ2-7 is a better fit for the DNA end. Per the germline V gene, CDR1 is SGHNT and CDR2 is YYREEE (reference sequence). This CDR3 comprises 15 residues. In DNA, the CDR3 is TGTGCCAGCAGCTTCGCAATGACAGCAGCCTACGAGCAGTACTTC. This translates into CASSFAMTAAYEQYF.

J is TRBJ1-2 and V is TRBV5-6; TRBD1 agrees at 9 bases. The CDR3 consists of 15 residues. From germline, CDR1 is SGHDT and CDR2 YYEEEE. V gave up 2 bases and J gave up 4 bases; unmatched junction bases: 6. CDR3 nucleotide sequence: TGTGCCAGCAGCTTCTCGGGACAGGGTCCCTATGGCTACACCTTC. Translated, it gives CASSFSGQGPYGYTF.

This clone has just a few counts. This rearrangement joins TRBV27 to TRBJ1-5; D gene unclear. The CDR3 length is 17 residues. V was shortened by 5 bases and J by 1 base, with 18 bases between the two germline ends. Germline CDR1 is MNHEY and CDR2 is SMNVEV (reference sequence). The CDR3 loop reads CASSPKAGLGSNQPQHF. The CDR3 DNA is TGTGCCAGCAGTCCGAAGGCGGGGTTGGGGAGCAATCAGCCCCAGCATTTT.

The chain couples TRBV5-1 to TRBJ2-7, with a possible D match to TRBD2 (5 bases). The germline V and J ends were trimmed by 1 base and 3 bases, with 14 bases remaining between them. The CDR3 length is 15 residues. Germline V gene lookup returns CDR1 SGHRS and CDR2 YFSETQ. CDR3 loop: CASSLSPAANYEQYF. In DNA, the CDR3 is TGCGCCAGCAGCTTGTCGCCAGCGGCGAACTACGAGCAGTACTTC.

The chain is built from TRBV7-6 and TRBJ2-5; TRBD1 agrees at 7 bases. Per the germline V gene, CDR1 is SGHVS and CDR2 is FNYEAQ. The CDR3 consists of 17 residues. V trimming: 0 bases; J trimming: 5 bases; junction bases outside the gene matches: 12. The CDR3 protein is CASSLAIKQGIVETQYF. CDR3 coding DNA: TGTGCCAGCAGCTTAGCGATAAAACAGGGGATTGTGGAGACCCAGTACTTC.

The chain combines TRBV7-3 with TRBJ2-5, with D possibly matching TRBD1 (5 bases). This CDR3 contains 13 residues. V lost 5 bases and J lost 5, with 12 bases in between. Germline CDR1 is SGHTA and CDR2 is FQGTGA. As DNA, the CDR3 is TGTGCCAGCAGCCCAGGGTTTAGGGAGACCCAGTACTTC. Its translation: CASSPGFRETQYF.

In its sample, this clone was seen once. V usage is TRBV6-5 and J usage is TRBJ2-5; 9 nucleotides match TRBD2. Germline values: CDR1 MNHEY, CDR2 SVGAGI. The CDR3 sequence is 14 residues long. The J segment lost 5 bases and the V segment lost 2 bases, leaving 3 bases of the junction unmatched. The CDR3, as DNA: TGTGCCAGCAGTTACGGAACTAGCGGGGAGACCCAGTACTTC. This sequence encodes CASSYGTSGETQYF.

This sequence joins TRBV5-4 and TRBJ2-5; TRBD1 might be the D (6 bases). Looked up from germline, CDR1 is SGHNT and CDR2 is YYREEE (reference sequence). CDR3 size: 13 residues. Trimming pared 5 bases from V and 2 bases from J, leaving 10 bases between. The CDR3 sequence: CASRTTGQETQYF. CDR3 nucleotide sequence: TGTGCCAGCAGAACTACAGGGCAAGAGACCCAGTACTTC. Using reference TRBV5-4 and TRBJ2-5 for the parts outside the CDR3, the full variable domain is ETGVTQSPTHLIKTRGQQVTLRCSSQSGHNTVSWYQQALGQGPQFIFQYYREEENGRGNFPPRFSGLQFPNYSSELNVNALELDDSALYLCASRTTGQETQYFGPGTRLLVL.

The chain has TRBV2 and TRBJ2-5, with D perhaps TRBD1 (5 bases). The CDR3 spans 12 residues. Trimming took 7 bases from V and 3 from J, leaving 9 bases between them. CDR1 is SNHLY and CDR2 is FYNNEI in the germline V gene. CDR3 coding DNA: TGTGCCAGCAAGGGGCAGGAAGAGACCCAGTACTTC. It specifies CASKGQEETQYF.

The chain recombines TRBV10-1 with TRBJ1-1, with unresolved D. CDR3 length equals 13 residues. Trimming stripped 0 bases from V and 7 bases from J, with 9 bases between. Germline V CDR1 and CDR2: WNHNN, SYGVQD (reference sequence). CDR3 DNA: TGCGCCAGCAGTGAGTCGACTCGGAGTGAAGCTTTCTTT. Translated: CASSESTRSEAFF.

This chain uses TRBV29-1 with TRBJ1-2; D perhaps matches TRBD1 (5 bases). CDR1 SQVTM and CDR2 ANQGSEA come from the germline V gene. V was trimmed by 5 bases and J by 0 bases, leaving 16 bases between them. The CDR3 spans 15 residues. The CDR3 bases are TGCAGCGTTTGGGGGGAGGACGGTGCTAACTATGGCTACACCTTC. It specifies CSVWGEDGANYGYTF.

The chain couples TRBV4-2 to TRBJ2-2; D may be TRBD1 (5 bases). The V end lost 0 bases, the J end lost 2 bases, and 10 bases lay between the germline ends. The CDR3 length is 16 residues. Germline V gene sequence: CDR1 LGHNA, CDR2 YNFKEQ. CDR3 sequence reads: CASSQDRTPNTGELFF. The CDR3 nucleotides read TGTGCCAGCAGCCAAGATCGGACACCAAACACCGGGGAGCTGTTTTTT.

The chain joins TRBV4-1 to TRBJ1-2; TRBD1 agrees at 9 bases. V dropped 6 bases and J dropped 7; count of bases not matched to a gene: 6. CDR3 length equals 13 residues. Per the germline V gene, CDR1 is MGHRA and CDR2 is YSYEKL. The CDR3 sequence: CASSYRGRRGYTF. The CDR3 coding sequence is TGCGCCAGCAGTTACAGGGGGCGTCGTGGCTACACCTTC.

The DNA for the CDR3 is TGTGCCAGTAGTTTACAGGGCGGCACTGAAGCTTTCTTT. This sequence encodes CASSLQGGTEAFF. This chain links TRBV19 with TRBJ1-1; D possibly corresponds to TRBD1 (6 bases). V was pared by 5 bases and J by 4 bases, with 11 bases between. This CDR3 region has 13 residues. In germline, CDR1 is LNHDA, CDR2 SQIVND (reference sequence).

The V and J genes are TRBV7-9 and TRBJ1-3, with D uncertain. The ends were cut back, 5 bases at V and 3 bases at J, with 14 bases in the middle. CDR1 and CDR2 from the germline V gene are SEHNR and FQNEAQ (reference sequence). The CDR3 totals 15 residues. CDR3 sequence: CASSTVSGGGNTIYF. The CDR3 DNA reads TGTGCCAGCAGCACCGTCTCCGGTGGTGGAAACACCATATATTTT. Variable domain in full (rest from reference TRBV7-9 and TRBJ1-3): DTGVSQNPRHKITKRGQNVTFRCDPISEHNRLYWYRQTLGQGPEFLTYFQNEAQLEKSRLLSDRFSAERPKGSFSTLEIQRTEQGDSAMYLCASSTVSGGGNTIYFGEGSWLTVV.